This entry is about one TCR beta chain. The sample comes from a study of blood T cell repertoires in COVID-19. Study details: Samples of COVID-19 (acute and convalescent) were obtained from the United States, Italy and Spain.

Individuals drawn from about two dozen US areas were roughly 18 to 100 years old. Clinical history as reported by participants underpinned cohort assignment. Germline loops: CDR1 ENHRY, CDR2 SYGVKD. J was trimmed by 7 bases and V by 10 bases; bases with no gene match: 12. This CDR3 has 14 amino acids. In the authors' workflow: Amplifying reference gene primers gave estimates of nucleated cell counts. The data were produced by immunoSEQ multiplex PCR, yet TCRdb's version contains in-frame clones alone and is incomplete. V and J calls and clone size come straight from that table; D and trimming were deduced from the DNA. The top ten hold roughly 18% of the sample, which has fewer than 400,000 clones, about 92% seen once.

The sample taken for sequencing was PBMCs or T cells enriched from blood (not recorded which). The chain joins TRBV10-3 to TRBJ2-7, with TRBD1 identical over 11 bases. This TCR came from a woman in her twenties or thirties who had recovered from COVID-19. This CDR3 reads CATTRTGGSREQYF. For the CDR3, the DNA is TGTGCCACGACCAGGACAGGGGGCTCTCGGGAGCAGTACTTC.